This TCR beta chain was identified during a study of blood T cell repertoires in COVID-19. Turning to the study itself: Donors in the United States, Italy and Spain gave samples during acute or convalescent COVID-19. T cells, B-cell-depleted T cells, or PBMCs supplied cDNA or gDNA.

Study processing details: Amplifying reference gene primers gave estimates of nucleated cell counts. Only in-frame clones appear in the TCRdb table, and some are missing; sequencing was by immunoSEQ multiplex PCR. For V, J and clone size, that table is used; D and trimming come from the DNA. The repertoire holds 250,000 to 300,000 clones, more than 70% seen once, with 0.95% to 1% in the top ten. This clonotype originated in a woman aged 40 to 50 who had recovered from COVID-19. Sequencing was performed on peripheral blood.

The CDR3 coding sequence is TGTGCCAGCAGCGCCGGGACAGGGGGCGCGTACAATGAGCAGTTCTTC. Translation gives CASSAGTGGAYNEQFF. The chain has TRBV9 and TRBJ2-1; 12 nucleotides line up with TRBD1. The CDR3 spans 16 residues. Trimming removed 3 bases from V and 4 bases from J; junction bases left unmatched: 5. Germline loops: CDR1 SGDLS, CDR2 YYNGEE. Using reference TRBV9 and TRBJ2-1 for the parts outside the CDR3, the full variable domain is DSGVTQTPKHLITATGQRVTLRCSPRSGDLSVYWYQQSLDQGLQFLIQYYNGEERAKGNILERFSAQQFPDLHSELNLSSLELGDSALYFCASSAGTGGAYNEQFFGPGTRLTVL.